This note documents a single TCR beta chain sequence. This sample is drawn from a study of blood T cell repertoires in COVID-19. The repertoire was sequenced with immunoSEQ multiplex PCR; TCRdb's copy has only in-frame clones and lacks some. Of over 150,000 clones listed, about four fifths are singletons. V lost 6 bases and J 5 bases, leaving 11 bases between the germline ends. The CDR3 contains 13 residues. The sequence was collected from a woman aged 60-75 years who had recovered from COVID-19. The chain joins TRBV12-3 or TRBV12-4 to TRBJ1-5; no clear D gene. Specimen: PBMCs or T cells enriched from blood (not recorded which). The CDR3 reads CASSNSGDQPQHF. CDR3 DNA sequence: TGTGCCAGCAGCAACAGCGGGGATCAGCCCCAGCATTTT.